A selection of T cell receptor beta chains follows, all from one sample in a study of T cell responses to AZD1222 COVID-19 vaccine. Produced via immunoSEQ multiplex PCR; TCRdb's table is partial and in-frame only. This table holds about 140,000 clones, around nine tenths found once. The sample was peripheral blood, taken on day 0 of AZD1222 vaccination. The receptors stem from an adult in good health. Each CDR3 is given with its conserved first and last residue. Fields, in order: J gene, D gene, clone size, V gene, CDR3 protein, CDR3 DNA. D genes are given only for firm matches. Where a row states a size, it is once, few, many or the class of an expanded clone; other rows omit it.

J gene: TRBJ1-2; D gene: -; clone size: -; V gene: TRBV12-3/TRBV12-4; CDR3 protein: CASTDINYGYTF; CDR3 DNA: TGTGCCAGCACGGACATTAACTATGGCTACACCTTC
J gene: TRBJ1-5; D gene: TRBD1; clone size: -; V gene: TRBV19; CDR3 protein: CASSNLDRGSNQPQHF; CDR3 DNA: TGTGCCAGTAGTAACCTTGACAGGGGTAGCAATCAGCCCCAGCATTTT
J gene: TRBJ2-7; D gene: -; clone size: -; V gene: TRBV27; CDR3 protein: CASSLHKTYEQYF; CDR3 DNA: TGTGCCAGCAGTTTACACAAAACCTACGAGCAGTACTTC
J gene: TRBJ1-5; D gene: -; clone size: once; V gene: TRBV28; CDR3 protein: CASRLQGNQPQHF; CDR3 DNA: TGTGCCAGCAGACTGCAGGGCAATCAGCCCCAGCATTTT
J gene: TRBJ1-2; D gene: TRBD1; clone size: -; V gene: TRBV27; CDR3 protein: CASSSLPGQGPYGYTF; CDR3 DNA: TGTGCCAGCAGTTCCTTGCCGGGACAGGGTCCCTATGGCTACACCTTC
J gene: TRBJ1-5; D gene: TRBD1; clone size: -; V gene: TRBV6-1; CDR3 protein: CASSEARDRDQPQHF; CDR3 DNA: TGTGCCAGCAGTGAAGCGCGGGACAGGGATCAGCCCCAGCATTTT
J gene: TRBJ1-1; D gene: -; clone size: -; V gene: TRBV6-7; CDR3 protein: CASTNPIPGCGLNTEAFF; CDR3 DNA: TGTGCCAGCACCAATCCGATCCCGGGATGTGGATTGAACACTGAAGCTTTCTTT
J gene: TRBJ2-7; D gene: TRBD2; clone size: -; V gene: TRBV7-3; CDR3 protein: CASSPQAGRGTPYEQYF; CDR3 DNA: TGTGCCAGCAGCCCCCAGGCGGGGCGGGGGACTCCCTACGAGCAGTACTTC
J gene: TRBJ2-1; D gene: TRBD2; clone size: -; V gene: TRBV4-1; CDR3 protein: CASSQGLAGGIYNEQFF; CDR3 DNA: TGCGCCAGCAGCCAGGGACTAGCGGGGGGGATCTACAATGAGCAGTTCTTC
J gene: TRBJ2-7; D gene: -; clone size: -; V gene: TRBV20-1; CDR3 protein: CSASDLLATTSYEQYF; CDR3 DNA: TGCAGTGCTAGTGATCTCCTGGCGACGACTTCCTACGAGCAGTACTTC
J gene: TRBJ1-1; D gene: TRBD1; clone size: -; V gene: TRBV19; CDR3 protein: CASSKTGGALGTEAFF; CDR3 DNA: TGTGCCAGTAGTAAGACAGGGGGCGCTTTGGGCACTGAAGCTTTCTTT
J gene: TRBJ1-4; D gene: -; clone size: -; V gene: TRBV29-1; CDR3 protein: CSVLPWGEEKLFF; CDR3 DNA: TGCAGCGTCCTACCTTGGGGGGAAGAAAAACTGTTTTTT
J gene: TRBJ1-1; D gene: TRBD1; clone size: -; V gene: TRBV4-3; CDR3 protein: CASSQGHRGTEAFF; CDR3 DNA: TGCGCCAGCAGCCAAGGTCACAGGGGTACTGAAGCTTTCTTT
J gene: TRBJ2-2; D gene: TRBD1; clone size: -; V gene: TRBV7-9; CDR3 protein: CASMGERGRKSNTGELFF; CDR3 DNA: TGTGCCAGCATGGGTGAGAGGGGGCGAAAGAGTAACACCGGGGAGCTGTTTTTT
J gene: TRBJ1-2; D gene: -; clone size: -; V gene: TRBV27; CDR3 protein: CASSLSAGGVSGYTF; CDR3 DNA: TGTGCCAGCAGTTTATCGGCGGGCGGGGTGAGCGGCTACACCTTC
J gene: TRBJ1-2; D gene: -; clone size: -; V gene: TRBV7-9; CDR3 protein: CASSLTEANYGYTF; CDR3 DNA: TGTGCCAGCAGCTTGACAGAAGCTAACTATGGCTACACCTTC
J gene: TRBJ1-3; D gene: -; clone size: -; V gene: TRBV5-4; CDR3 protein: CASSPSPQGSGNTIYF; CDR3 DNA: TGTGCCAGCAGCCCAAGCCCCCAAGGCTCTGGAAACACCATATATTTT
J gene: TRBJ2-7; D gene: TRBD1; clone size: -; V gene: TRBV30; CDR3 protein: CAWTTPAGGEEQYF; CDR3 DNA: TGTGCCTGGACCACCCCGGCAGGGGGAGAGGAGCAGTACTTC
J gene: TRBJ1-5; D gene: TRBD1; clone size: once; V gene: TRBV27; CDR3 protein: CASRRSGGGGNQPQHF; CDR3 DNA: TGTGCCAGCCGTCGATCAGGGGGAGGGGGCAATCAGCCCCAGCATTTT
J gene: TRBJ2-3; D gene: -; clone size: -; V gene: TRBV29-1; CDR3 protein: CSVNRGQGSSTDTQYF; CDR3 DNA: TGCAGCGTTAACAGAGGCCAGGGGTCTAGCACAGATACGCAGTATTTT
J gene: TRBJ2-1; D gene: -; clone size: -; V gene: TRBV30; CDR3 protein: CAWTRGAGNEQFF; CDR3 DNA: TGTGCCTGGACCAGGGGCGCTGGGAATGAGCAGTTCTTC
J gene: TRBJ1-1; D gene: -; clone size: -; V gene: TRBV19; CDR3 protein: CASSPTVNTEAFF; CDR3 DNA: TGTGCCAGTAGTCCTACAGTGAACACTGAAGCTTTCTTT
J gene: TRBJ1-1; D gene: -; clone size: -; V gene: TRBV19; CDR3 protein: CASLPAPGANTEAFF; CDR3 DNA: TGTGCCAGTCTTCCGGCGCCCGGCGCGAACACTGAAGCTTTCTTT
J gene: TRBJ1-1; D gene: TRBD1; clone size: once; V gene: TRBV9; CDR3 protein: CASSVVGQGANTEAFF; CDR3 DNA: TGTGCCAGCAGCGTAGTGGGACAGGGGGCGAACACTGAAGCTTTCTTT
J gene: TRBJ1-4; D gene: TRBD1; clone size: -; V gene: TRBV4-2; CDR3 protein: CASSQTGGLNEKLFF; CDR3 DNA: TGTGCCAGCAGCCAGACAGGGGGTCTTAATGAAAAACTGTTTTTT
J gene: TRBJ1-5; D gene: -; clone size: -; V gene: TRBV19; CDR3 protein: CASSIGDGGGEQPQHF; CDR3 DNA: TGTGCCAGTAGTATCGGGGACGGTGGGGGTGAGCAGCCCCAGCATTTT
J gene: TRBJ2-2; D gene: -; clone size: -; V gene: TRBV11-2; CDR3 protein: CASSLWGRRMGGELFF; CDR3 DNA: TGTGCCAGCAGCTTGTGGGGTCGGCGCATGGGCGGGGAGCTGTTTTTT
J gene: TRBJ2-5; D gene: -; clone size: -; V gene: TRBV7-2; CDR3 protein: CASSLGGGLETQYF; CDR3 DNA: TGTGCCAGCAGCTTAGGTGGAGGGCTGGAGACCCAGTACTTC
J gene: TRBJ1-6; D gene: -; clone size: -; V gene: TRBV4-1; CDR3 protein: CASSQRTRELGSPLHF; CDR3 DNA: TGCGCCAGCAGCCAACGAACCAGGGAACTGGGCTCACCCCTCCACTTT
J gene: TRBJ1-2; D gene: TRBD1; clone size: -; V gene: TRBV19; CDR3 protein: CASSPHRGNGYGYTF; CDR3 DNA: TGTGCCAGTAGTCCACACAGGGGAAATGGCTATGGCTACACCTTC
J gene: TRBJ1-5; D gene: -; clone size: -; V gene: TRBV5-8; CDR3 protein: CASSFSQGQPQHF; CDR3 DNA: TGTGCCAGCAGCTTTTCTCAGGGACAGCCCCAGCATTTT
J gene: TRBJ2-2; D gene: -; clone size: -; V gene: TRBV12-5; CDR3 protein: CASAEVGGITGELFF; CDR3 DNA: TGTGCTAGTGCCGAAGTTGGGGGGATCACCGGGGAGCTGTTTTTT
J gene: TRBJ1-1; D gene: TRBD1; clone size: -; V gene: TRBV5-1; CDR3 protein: CASRRQGNTEAFF; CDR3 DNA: TGCGCCAGCAGGAGACAGGGGAACACTGAAGCTTTCTTT
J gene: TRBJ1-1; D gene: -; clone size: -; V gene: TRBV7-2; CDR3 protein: CASSLEAGELEAFF; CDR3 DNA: TGTGCCAGCAGTTTGGAGGCAGGGGAGCTTGAAGCTTTCTTT
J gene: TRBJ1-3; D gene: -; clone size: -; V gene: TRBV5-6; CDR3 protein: CASSLRTVSSGNTIYF; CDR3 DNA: TGTGCCAGCAGCCTAAGGACAGTTAGCTCTGGAAACACCATATATTTT
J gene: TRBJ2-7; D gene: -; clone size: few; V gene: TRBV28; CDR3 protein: CASTDLRGDEYF; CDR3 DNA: TGTGCCAGCACCGATCTTAGGGGAGATGAGTACTTC
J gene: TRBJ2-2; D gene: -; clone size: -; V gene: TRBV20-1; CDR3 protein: CSASTGLEGGLFF; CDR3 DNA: TGCAGTGCTAGTACTGGACTGGAGGGGGGGCTGTTTTTT
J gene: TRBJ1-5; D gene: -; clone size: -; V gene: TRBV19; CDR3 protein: CASSIYLAGGSQPQHF; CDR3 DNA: TGTGCCAGTAGTATTTACTTAGCCGGGGGCAGCCAGCCCCAGCATTTT
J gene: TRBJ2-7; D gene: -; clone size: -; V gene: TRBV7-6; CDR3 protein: CASSLMEGHSVGEQYF; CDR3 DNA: TGTGCCAGCAGCTTAATGGAGGGGCACTCCGTGGGCGAGCAGTACTTC
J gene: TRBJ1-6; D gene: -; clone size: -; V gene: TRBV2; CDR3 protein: CASRSGPWASPLHF; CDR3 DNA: TGTGCCAGCAGATCCGGACCATGGGCTTCACCCCTCCACTTT
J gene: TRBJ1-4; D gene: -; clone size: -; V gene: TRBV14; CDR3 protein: CASSQEKKLFF; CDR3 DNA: TGTGCCAGCAGCCAAGAAAAAAAACTGTTTTTT
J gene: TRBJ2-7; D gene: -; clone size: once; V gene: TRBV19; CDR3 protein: CASTGQNSYEQYF; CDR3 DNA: TGTGCCAGTACCGGACAGAACTCCTACGAGCAGTACTTC
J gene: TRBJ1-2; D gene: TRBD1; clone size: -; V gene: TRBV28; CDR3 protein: CATGTGQGYGYTF; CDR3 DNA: TGTGCCACGGGGACAGGGCAAGGCTATGGCTACACCTTC
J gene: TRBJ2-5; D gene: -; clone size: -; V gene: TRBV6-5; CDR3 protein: CASRSVYQETQYF; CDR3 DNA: TGTGCCAGCAGATCAGTGTACCAAGAGACCCAGTACTTC
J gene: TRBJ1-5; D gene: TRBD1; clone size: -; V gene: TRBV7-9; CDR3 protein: CASSTDRDRNQPQHF; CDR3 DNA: TGTGCCAGCAGCACGGACCGGGACAGAAATCAGCCCCAGCATTTT
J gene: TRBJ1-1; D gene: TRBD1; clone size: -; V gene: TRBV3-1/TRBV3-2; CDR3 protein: CASGTGGGPEAFF; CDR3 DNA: TGTGCCAGCGGGACAGGGGGCGGTCCTGAAGCTTTCTTT
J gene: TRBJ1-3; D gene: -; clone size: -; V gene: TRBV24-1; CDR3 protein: CATSESGNTIYF; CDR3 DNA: TGTGCCACCAGTGAATCTGGAAACACCATATATTTT
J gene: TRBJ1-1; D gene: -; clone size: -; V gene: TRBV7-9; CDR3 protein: CASSLGVTEAFF; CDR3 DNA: TGTGCCAGCAGCCTGGGGGTCACTGAAGCTTTCTTT
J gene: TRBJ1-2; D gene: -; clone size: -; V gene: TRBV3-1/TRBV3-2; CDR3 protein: CASSQDSSREYGYTF; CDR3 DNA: TGTGCCAGCAGCCAAGATTCATCCAGGGAATATGGCTACACCTTC
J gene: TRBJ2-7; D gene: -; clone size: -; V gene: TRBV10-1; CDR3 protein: CASSEQGIGEQYF; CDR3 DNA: TGCGCCAGCAGTGAGCAGGGGATAGGCGAGCAGTACTTC
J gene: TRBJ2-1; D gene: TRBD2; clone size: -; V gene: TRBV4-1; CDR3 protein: CASSQVDLGLNYNEQFF; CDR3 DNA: TGCGCCAGCAGCCAAGTAGATTTGGGACTAAATTACAATGAGCAGTTCTTC
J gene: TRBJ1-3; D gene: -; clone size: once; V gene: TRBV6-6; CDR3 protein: CASITGNTGNTIYF; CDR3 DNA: TGTGCCAGCATCACTGGCAATACTGGAAACACCATATATTTT
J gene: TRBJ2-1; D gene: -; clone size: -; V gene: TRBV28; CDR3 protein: CASKGFEGKNEQFF; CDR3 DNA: TGTGCCAGCAAGGGGTTCGAGGGGAAAAATGAGCAGTTCTTC